What follows describes a single T cell receptor beta chain. Its antigen is still unknown. These data originate in a study of T cell repertoires in cytomegalovirus infection. The wider study: The authors used CMV epitopes that were HLA-C-restricted (recently identified) and HLA-B-restricted (well studied).

Study-level results: What dominated the ex vivo response were HLA-C-restricted CMV-specific TCR beta clonotypes.

Germline V lookup: CDR1 SGHAT, CDR2 FQNNGV. CDR3 length: 13 amino acids. V lost 1 base to trimming and J lost 8 bases, with 9 bases between them. TCRdb ran MiXCR on the reads and lists one entry per CDR3 protein. The table has roughly 700,000 distinct CDR3 sequences, approximately 33% seen once. The input for sequencing was cultured PBMCs, taken from culture after CMV antigen stimulation. This chain links TRBV11-2 with TRBJ2-1; D gene ambiguous. The sequence came from a human donor in good health (CMV status not recorded). Some clones in this sample may be carry-over from other donors' samples. CDR3 loop: CASSLGVNYEQFF. Written as DNA, the CDR3 is TGTGCCAGCAGCTTAGGGGTTAACTATGAGCAGTTCTTC.